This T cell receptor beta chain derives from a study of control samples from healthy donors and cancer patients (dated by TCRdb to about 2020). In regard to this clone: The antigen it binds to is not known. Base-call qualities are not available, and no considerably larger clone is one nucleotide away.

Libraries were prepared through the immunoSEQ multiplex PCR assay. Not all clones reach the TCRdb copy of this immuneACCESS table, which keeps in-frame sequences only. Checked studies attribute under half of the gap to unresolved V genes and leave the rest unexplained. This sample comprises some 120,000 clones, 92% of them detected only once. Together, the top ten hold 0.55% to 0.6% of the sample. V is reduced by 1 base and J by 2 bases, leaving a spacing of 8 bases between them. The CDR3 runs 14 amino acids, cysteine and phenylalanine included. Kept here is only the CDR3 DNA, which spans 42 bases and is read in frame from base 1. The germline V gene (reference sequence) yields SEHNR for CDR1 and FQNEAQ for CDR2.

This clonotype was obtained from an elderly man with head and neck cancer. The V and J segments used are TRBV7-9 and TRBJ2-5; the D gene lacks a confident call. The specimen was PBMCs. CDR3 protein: CASSLEALQETQYF. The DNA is TGTGCCAGCAGCTTAGAGGCACTGCAAGAGACCCAGTACTTC.